This TCR beta chain came from a study of blood T cells in healthy people across ages. With a J-beta primer mix and a sample-barcoded 5' primer, a second PCR ran about 7 to 11 cycles. TCRdb called the 5' RACE reads again in MiXCR, with one record for every CDR3 protein. The data show more than 700,000 distinct CDR3 sequences, 50% to 65% seen once. The origin of this receptor is an older man in good health. Sequenced sample: blood.

The CDR3 nucleotides are TGCGCCAGCAGCCCACTAGCGGGAGCACACAATGAGCAGTACTTC. This codes for CASSPLAGAHNEQYF. This chain joins TRBV5-1 and TRBJ2-4; 11 nucleotides line up with TRBD2. The germline V gene encodes CDR1 SGHRS and CDR2 YFSETQ. The CDR3 runs 15 residues. J gave up 13 bases and V 4 bases, and 13 bases lay outside the gene matches.